The 29 T cell receptor beta chains presented below share a single source sample, sequenced in a study of blood T cell repertoires in COVID-19 (dated by TCRdb to the early 2020s). Receptor libraries were prepared by the immunoSEQ multiplex PCR assay. This immuneACCESS table, as held by TCRdb, lists in-frame sequences with V and J called but not all clones. Of the missing ones, under half trace to an unresolved V gene in checked studies; the others have no known cause. In all, the sample holds around 250,000 clones, and about nine tenths of those were seen once. The ten largest clones represent 1% to 1.5% of the sample. The sequenced sample consisted of PBMCs or T cells enriched from blood (not recorded which). These receptors came from a human donor in a cohort exposed to, infected with or recovered from COVID-19 (not recorded which). The donor label of this sample is uncertain.

The CDR3 sequence: CASSLDLARQETQYF. For the CDR3, the DNA is TGTGCCAGCAGCTTAGATCTAGCGCGCCAAGAGACCCAGTACTTC. The chain recombines TRBV11-2 with TRBJ2-5, with a tentative D call TRBD2 (6 bases). Between the trimmed V and J ends, which lost 0 bases and 1 base, there was a span of 9 bases. CDR3 length equals 15 residues. Germline V gives CDR1 SGHAT, CDR2 FQNNGV.

The rearrangement uses TRBV15 and TRBJ1-1; D is unclear. Germline V lookup: CDR1 LNHNV, CDR2 YYDKDF (reference sequence). Trimming left V 5 bases short and J 1 base short, with 11 bases between. The CDR3 sequence is 14 residues long. CDR3 nucleotides: TGTGCCACCAGCCAAACGACGGGGAACACTGAAGCTTTCTTT. Its protein product is CATSQTTGNTEAFF.

This chain connects TRBV11-2 to TRBJ2-2; TRBD1 matches at 10 bases. With V trimmed by 5 bases and J by 4 bases, 4 bases remained unmatched. Germline V gene lookup returns CDR1 SGHAT and CDR2 FQNNGV. This CDR3 has 15 residues. The CDR3 DNA is TGTGCCAGCAGCCCCCGGACAGGGGGCACCGGGGAGCTGTTTTTT. Its translation: CASSPRTGGTGELFF.

V is TRBV7-2 and J is TRBJ1-4, with 9 bases lining up with TRBD1. Germline-derived CDR1 and CDR2 are SGHTA and FQGNSA. V dropped 5 bases and J dropped 4; count of bases not matched to a gene: 2. This CDR3 has 14 residues. The CDR3: CASSRDRVNEKLFF. The CDR3 nucleotides read TGTGCCAGCAGCCGGGACAGGGTTAATGAAAAACTGTTTTTT.

The sample holds one count of this clone. CDR3 DNA: TGTGCCAGCAGCTCTATTGCGGGGACTGAAGCTTTCTTT. Translation: CASSSIAGTEAFF. This sequence joins TRBV5-4 and TRBJ1-1; D gene unclear. V was shortened by 3 bases and J by 5 bases, with 11 bases between the two germline ends. Germline CDR1 and CDR2: SGHNT and YYREEE (reference sequence). CDR3 length equals 13 residues.

Notes on this clone: The junction differs from germline at one of its ends, possibly a read error. V usage is TRBV5-1 and J usage is TRBJ2-2; D perhaps matches TRBD2 (6 bases). The CDR3 has 16 residues. The V gene's germline CDR1 is SGHRS and CDR2 YFSETQ. The DNA for the CDR3 is TGCGCCAGCAGCCCCACGGGACTCCCGGGAGCCGGAGAGCTGTTTTTT. Translation: CASSPTGLPGAGELFF. The full variable domain, rest sourced from reference TRBV5-1 and TRBJ2-2, is KAGVTQTPRYLIKTRGQQVTLSCSPISGHRSVSWYQQTPGQGLQFLFEYFSETQRNKGNFPGRFSGRQFSNSRSEMNVSTLELGDSALYLCASSPTGLPGAGELFFGEGSRLTVL.

In its sample, this clone was seen once. The rearrangement uses TRBV12-5 and TRBJ2-4; no clear D gene. The CDR3 length is 21 residues. CDR1 is LGHNT and CDR2 is FRNRAP in the germline V gene. Trimming left V 5 bases short and J 0 bases short, with 29 bases between. The CDR3 DNA reads TGTGCTAGTGGTCCGAGACACATAACGCTTACCATACTTATAGCCAAAAACATTCAGTACTTC. It specifies CASGPRHITLTILIAKNIQYF.

The table lists this clone with a count of one. The chain employs TRBV4-2 and TRBJ1-3; D gene unclear. Trimming shortened V by 1 base and J by 0 bases, and 7 bases separated the two germline ends. The CDR3 consists of 15 residues. CDR1 is LGHNA, CDR2 YNFKEQ, per germline. The CDR3 DNA is TGTGCCAGCAGCCAAGGACTAAGCTCTGGAAACACCATATATTTT. This encodes CASSQGLSSGNTIYF.

This chain uses TRBV11-3 with TRBJ2-7; 7 bases are a match to TRBD2. The length of the CDR3 is 18 residues. Unmatched junction bases numbered 16, after V lost 5 bases and J lost 0 bases. The germline V gene has CDR1 SGHNT and CDR2 YENEEA. This CDR3 reads CASSLGGRGGGYSYEQYF. The DNA for the CDR3 is TGTGCCAGCAGCCTAGGTGGCCGTGGCGGGGGATACTCCTACGAGCAGTACTTC.

The genes are TRBV19 and TRBJ2-7; no firm D call. This CDR3 spans 14 amino acids. Germline-derived CDR1 and CDR2 are LNHDA and SQIVND (reference sequence). Trimming pared 1 base from V and 1 base from J, leaving 8 bases between. CDR3 sequence: CASSIVRFSYEQYF. The CDR3, as DNA: TGTGCCAGTAGTATAGTACGGTTTTCCTACGAGCAGTACTTC. The full variable domain, in which reference TRBV19 and TRBJ2-7 provide the parts outside the CDR3, is DGGITQSPKYLFRKEGQNVTLSCEQNLNHDAMYWYRQDPGQGLRLIYYSQIVNDFQKGDIAEGYSVSREKKESFPLTVTSAQKNPTAFYLCASSIVRFSYEQYFGPGTRLTVT.

This clone has just a few counts. V and J are TRBV6-5 and TRBJ2-1; weak D call: TRBD2 (6 bases). Germline CDR1 is MNHEY and CDR2 is SVGAGI. This CDR3 region has 13 residues. Trimming took off 7 bases at V and 8 bases at J, with 15 bases between the two ends. CDR3 nucleotides: TGTGCCAGCACCGTCCCGGGGGTGGATGAGCAGTTCTTC. This sequence encodes CASTVPGVDEQFF.

This clone has a single count. The J gene is TRBJ2-2, the V gene TRBV7-3, with D possibly TRBD2 on 5 matching bases. CDR3 length equals 14 residues. CDR1 is SGHTA and CDR2 is FQGTGA in the germline V gene. V lost 2 bases to trimming and J lost 7 bases, with 11 bases between them. The CDR3 sequence: CASSLYTAGGELFF. The CDR3 region has the DNA TGTGCCAGCAGCTTATACACGGCGGGCGGGGAGCTGTTTTTT.

Only a few counts were recorded for this clone. The chain recombines TRBV11-2 with TRBJ1-4, with 10 positions matching TRBD1. V was pared by 2 bases and J by 6 bases, with 6 bases of the junction left unmatched. CDR3 length: 16 residues. Looked up from germline, CDR1 is SGHAT and CDR2 is FQNNGV. As DNA, the CDR3 is TGTGCCAGCAGCTTAATATCTGGGACAGGGGATGAAAAACTGTTTTTT. Translation gives CASSLISGTGDEKLFF.

The V gene is TRBV4-1, the J gene TRBJ1-6, with a weak D call TRBD1 (5 bases). Germline values: CDR1 MGHRA, CDR2 YSYEKL. V lost 6 bases and J lost 5, with 17 bases in between. The CDR3 is 16 residues long. The CDR3 DNA sequence: TGCGCCAGCAGACTTCTCGTGACAGCAAATAATTCACCCCTCCACTTT. Translated, it gives CASRLLVTANNSPLHF.

The CDR3 bases are TGCGCCAGCAGCCAAGGTTCCCCGGCTAGGAACACTGAAGCTTTCTTT. Residues: CASSQGSPARNTEAFF. This chain links TRBV4-1 with TRBJ1-1; the D is unclear. The CDR3 length is 16 residues. Trimming removed 1 base from V and 1 base from J, with 13 bases in between. CDR1 and CDR2 from the germline V gene are MGHRA and YSYEKL.

The rearrangement joins TRBV5-4 to TRBJ1-2; a possible D gene is TRBD1 (5 bases). With 2 bases removed from V and 4 bases from J, the gap between germline ends came to 12 bases. The CDR3 is made up of 14 amino acids. Germline CDR1 SGHNT, CDR2 YYREEE (reference sequence). The CDR3 sequence: CASSLRGYSYGYTF. CDR3 nucleotides: TGTGCCAGCAGCTTAAGGGGTTATAGCTATGGCTACACCTTC.

The J gene is TRBJ2-7, the V gene TRBV6-5; TRBD2 aligns across 8 bases. The CDR3 sequence is 14 residues long. The ends lost 3 bases at V and 2 bases at J; junction bases unmatched: 3. CDR1 is MNHEY, CDR2 SVGAGI, per germline. CDR3 DNA: TGTGCCAGCAGTTATGCGGGGGGTGCCTACGAGCAGTACTTC. Its protein product is CASSYAGGAYEQYF.

This clone came up once. The chain couples TRBV19 to TRBJ1-1; no reliable D call. Germline CDR1 and CDR2: LNHDA and SQIVND (reference sequence). This CDR3 spans 15 amino acids. V was pared by 2 bases and J by 1 base, with 11 bases between. The CDR3 DNA is TGTGCCAGTAGTATAAGCGCGGAAGGGAACACTGAAGCTTTCTTT. Amino acid sequence: CASSISAEGNTEAFF. Based on the CDR3 plus reference TRBV19 and TRBJ1-1, the full variable domain is DGGITQSPKYLFRKEGQNVTLSCEQNLNHDAMYWYRQDPGQGLRLIYYSQIVNDFQKGDIAEGYSVSREKKESFPLTVTSAQKNPTAFYLCASSISAEGNTEAFFGQGTRLTVV.

Concerning this clone itself: Other DNA sequences from this sample encode an identical CDR3 as well. CDR3 bases: TGTGCCAGCAGTTCAACAGGTAGCTATGGCTACACCTTC. This codes for CASSSTGSYGYTF. The chain links TRBV12-3 or TRBV12-4 to TRBJ1-2; D is perhaps TRBD1 (5 bases). The CDR3 loop spans 13 amino acids. V was pared by 4 bases and J by 4 bases, with 10 bases between.

The chain recombines TRBV18 with TRBJ1-2; no firm D call. The CDR3 has 16 residues. The germline V gene has CDR1 KGHSH and CDR2 LQKENI. Trimming cost V 6 bases and J 8 bases, with 25 bases left between them. The CDR3 DNA sequence: TGTGCCAGCTCCCTTTTGGAGACTCCCTATACGGGAGGCTACACCTTC. Its translation is CASSLLETPYTGGYTF. Full variable domain (remainder filled in from reference TRBV18 and TRBJ1-2): NAGVMQNPRHLVRRRGQEARLRCSPMKGHSHVYWYRQLPEEGLKFMVYLQKENIIDESGMPKERFSAEFPKEGPSILRIQQVVRGDSAAYFCASSLLETPYTGGYTFGSGTRLTVV.

In DNA, the CDR3 is TGCAGCGTCAAAGAAGACAGGGCTGTCTATGGCTACACCTTC. It codes for CSVKEDRAVYGYTF. The chain combines TRBV29-1 with TRBJ1-2; 7 nucleotides agree with TRBD1. V lost 6 bases, J lost 4 bases, and 11 bases stayed unmatched. The germline CDR1 and CDR2 sequences are SQVTM and ANQGSEA. This CDR3 contains 14 residues.

The chain employs TRBV7-8 and TRBJ1-6; D is ambiguous. The CDR3 consists of 12 residues. Trimming stripped 3 bases from V and 7 bases from J, with 4 bases between. From germline, CDR1 is SGHVS and CDR2 FQNEAQ. Here the CDR3 reads CASSLRNSPLHF. CDR3 DNA: TGTGCCAGCAGCTTGCGGAATTCACCCCTCCACTTT.

This clone has only one observation. V and J are TRBV5-1 and TRBJ1-1; a possible D gene is TRBD1 (5 bases). Per germline, CDR1 SGHRS and CDR2 YFSETQ. This CDR3 region has 14 residues. V was cut by 4 bases and J by 5 bases, with 15 bases left in between. The CDR3 spells CASSPGVYGTEAFF. The CDR3 coding sequence is TGCGCCAGCAGCCCGGGGGTCTATGGGACTGAAGCTTTCTTT.

The rearrangement uses TRBV6-5 and TRBJ2-5, with a tentative D call TRBD2 (6 bases). Germline-derived CDR1 and CDR2 are MNHEY and SVGAGI. V lost 8 bases and J lost 5, with 15 bases in between. The CDR3 runs to 13 residues. As DNA, the CDR3 is TGTGCCAGCTCCCGCCCGGGGGTGGAGACCCAGTACTTC. Amino acid sequence: CASSRPGVETQYF.

This rearrangement joins TRBV5-4 to TRBJ2-7, with TRBD1 as a possible D gene (6 bases). Germline lookup yields CDR1 SGHNT and CDR2 YYREEE (reference sequence). This CDR3 contains 16 residues. Trimming took 4 bases from V and 0 from J, leaving 17 bases between them. The CDR3 protein is CASSAYGTMSSYEQYF. The DNA for the CDR3 is TGTGCCAGCAGCGCCTACGGGACAATGAGCTCCTACGAGCAGTACTTC.

This rearrangement joins TRBV7-9 to TRBJ1-2, with 8 nucleotides matching TRBD1. Germline values: CDR1 SEHNR, CDR2 FQNEAQ (reference sequence). There are 14 residues in the CDR3. V shed 5 bases and J 5 bases; nucleotides not matched to a gene: 7. The CDR3 is CASSLPRTGYGYTF. The CDR3 DNA sequence: TGTGCCAGCAGCCTTCCCAGGACAGGGTATGGCTACACCTTC. The full variable domain, completed using reference TRBV7-9 and TRBJ1-2, is DTGVSQNPRHKITKRGQNVTFRCDPISEHNRLYWYRQTLGQGPEFLTYFQNEAQLEKSRLLSDRFSAERPKGSFSTLEIQRTEQGDSAMYLCASSLPRTGYGYTFGSGTRLTVV.

The rearrangement uses TRBV11-2 and TRBJ2-6, with TRBD1 matching 8 bases. CDR1 is SGHAT, CDR2 FQNNGV, per germline. J lost 1 base, V lost 4 bases, and 6 bases had no gene match. The CDR3 has 17 amino acids. In nucleotides, the CDR3 is TGTGCCAGCAGCTGGGCGACAGGGGCGTCTGGGGCCAACGTCCTGACTTTC. Encoded protein: CASSWATGASGANVLTF.

The rearrangement links TRBV14 to TRBJ2-1; D may be TRBD1 (6 bases). There are 16 residues in the CDR3. CDR1 is SGHDN, CDR2 FVKESK, per germline. Trimming removed 6 bases from V and 0 bases from J, with 15 bases in between. This CDR3 is CASRGGQLPSYNEQFF. DNA of the CDR3: TGTGCCAGCAGAGGTGGACAGCTCCCCTCCTACAATGAGCAGTTCTTC.

The rearrangement uses TRBV6-1 and TRBJ2-1, with 10 bases lining up with TRBD2. The CDR3 loop spans 17 amino acids. The junction had 8 bases not matched to a gene; V was cut back by 2 bases and J by 4 bases. Germline CDR1 reads MNHNS; CDR2 reads SASEGT. The CDR3 loop reads CASSETASGGLYNEQFF. The DNA of the CDR3 is TGTGCCAGCAGTGAAACCGCTAGCGGGGGCCTATACAATGAGCAGTTCTTC.